This T cell receptor (beta chain) came from a study of blood T cells in healthy people across ages. In this sample, this clonotype turned up a few times. The CDR3 extends over 16 amino acids. Germline CDR1 and CDR2: SGHTA and FQGTGA. The V end lost 0 bases, the J end lost 4 bases, and 10 bases lay between the germline ends. A J-beta primer mix and a sample-barcoded 5' primer were used in a second PCR of roughly 7 to 12 cycles. A template-switch adaptor containing 12 random nucleotides labeled each cDNA molecule. TCRdb re-called the 5' RACE reads with MiXCR, one entry per CDR3 protein. Of roughly 700,000 distinct CDR3 sequences in the sample, roughly 25% were seen once. A further study also used this sample, focusing on T cells of mothers and their children. Turning to that study: Samples were provided by three healthy Caucasian mothers and their six children. Addition of sample barcodes and 2-4 random nucleotides occurred through the M1S primer of the second PCR. Versus unrelated pairs, overlap was slightly higher in related mother-child pairs, without reaching significance.

This receptor was taken from a boy between 10 and 17 years old in good health. Sequencing used blood. J is TRBJ2-6 and V is TRBV7-3; D call uncertain. The CDR3 coding sequence is TGTGCCAGCAGCTTAACGAATGGGATAGGGGCCAACGTCCTGACTTTC. Residues: CASSLTNGIGANVLTF. Using reference TRBV7-3 and TRBJ2-6 for the parts outside the CDR3, the full variable domain is GAGVSQTPSNKVTEKGKYVELRCDPISGHTALYWYRQSLGQGPEFLIYFQGTGAADDSGLPNDRFFAVRPEGSVSTLKIQRTERGDSAVYLCASSLTNGIGANVLTFGAGSRLTVL.